These 22 T cell receptor beta chains came from one sample sequenced in a study of blood T cells in healthy people across ages. Alongside a J-beta primer mix, a sample-barcoded 5' primer served in a second PCR lasting 7 to 11 cycles. Via MiXCR, TCRdb re-called the 5' RACE reads, giving one row per CDR3 protein. The sample lists about 1.6 million distinct CDR3 sequences, about 35% occurring once. Specimen: blood. The receptors were sampled from a woman between 25 and 40 years old in good health.

The chain couples TRBV10-2 to TRBJ2-1; 10 bases agree with TRBD2. This CDR3 comprises 16 residues. J was trimmed by 2 bases and V by 7 bases; bases with no gene match: 8. Germline V gene sequence: CDR1 WSHSY, CDR2 SAAADI. CDR3 in amino acids: CASTLAGERAYNEQFF. CDR3 DNA sequence: TGCGCCAGCACCCTAGCGGGAGAGAGGGCCTACAATGAGCAGTTCTTC.

This clonotype appeared a few times. V is TRBV4-1 and J is TRBJ2-5, with 11 bases matching TRBD1. Per germline, CDR1 MGHRA and CDR2 YSYEKL. The CDR3 loop spans 13 amino acids. V lost 5 bases, J lost 9 bases, and 5 bases stayed unmatched. This CDR3 is CASSEGTGGAQYF. CDR3 sequence (DNA): TGCGCCAGCAGCGAAGGGACAGGGGGAGCCCAGTACTTC.

DNA of the CDR3: TGCAGTGTTCCCAGGGGATCCTATGGCTACACCTTC. Its translation is CSVPRGSYGYTF. The V call is TRBV20-1, the J call TRBJ1-2, with D tentatively TRBD1 (6 bases). The germline gives CDR1 DFQATT, CDR2 SNEGSKA (reference sequence). The V end was cut by 7 bases, the J end by 4 bases, with 13 bases between. CDR3 length equals 12 residues.

A few counts support this clonotype. This chain uses TRBV7-3 with TRBJ2-5, with 7 positions matching TRBD2. V lost 2 bases and J lost 4; bases outside the gene matches: 10. The CDR3 is 16 amino acids. Germline-derived CDR1 and CDR2 are SGHTA and FQGTGA. The CDR3 here is CASSLGERGPRETQYF. In DNA form, the CDR3 reads TGTGCCAGCAGCTTAGGGGAGCGGGGTCCAAGAGAGACCCAGTACTTC.

This rearrangement joins TRBV20-1 to TRBJ2-1; no clear D. The CDR3 sequence is 15 residues long. Between the trimmed V and J ends, which lost 6 bases and 2 bases, there was a span of 17 bases. Germline V lookup: CDR1 DFQATT, CDR2 SNEGSKA (reference sequence). Here the CDR3 DNA reads TGCAGTGCAAAAAGGCCGGGTATAACCTACAATGAGCAGTTCTTC. It specifies CSAKRPGITYNEQFF.

J is TRBJ2-3 and V is TRBV11-2; the D is unclear. The CDR3 totals 17 residues. CDR1 is SGHAT, CDR2 FQNNGV, per germline. Trimming took 2 bases from V and 2 from J, leaving 17 bases between them. As DNA, the CDR3 is TGTGCCAGCAGCTTAACCCACGGACGTGGCCACACAGATACGCAGTATTTT. Protein sequence: CASSLTHGRGHTDTQYF.

This clonotype was recorded a few times. The gene calls are TRBV12-3 or TRBV12-4 and TRBJ1-2; D gene uncertain. The CDR3 loop spans 16 amino acids. The V gene lost 5 bases and the J gene lost 3 bases, with 19 bases spanning the gap. The CDR3 nucleotides read TGTGCCAGCAGTCCCCCCTCGGGTTTTAAGGACTATGGCTACACCTTC. It translates to CASSPPSGFKDYGYTF.

This clonotype was found a few times. The gene calls are TRBV9 and TRBJ2-1, with 9 nucleotides matching TRBD2. The germline CDR1 and CDR2 sequences are SGDLS and YYNGEE. The junction had 4 bases not matched to a gene; V was cut back by 2 bases and J by 4 bases. CDR3 length equals 15 residues. CDR3 amino acids: CASSVSGGDYNEQFF. CDR3 DNA sequence: TGTGCCAGCAGCGTTAGCGGGGGAGATTACAATGAGCAGTTCTTC.

This clonotype was recorded a few times. The rearrangement links TRBV7-9 to TRBJ1-2; no clear D. The germline gives CDR1 SEHNR, CDR2 FQNEAQ (reference sequence). This CDR3 is built from 14 residues. V was trimmed by 1 base and J by 6 bases, leaving 12 bases between them. The DNA of the CDR3 is TGTGCCAGCAGCTTAGGGGCCATCTCCAATGGCTACACCTTC. Translating it yields CASSLGAISNGYTF.

V is TRBV12-3 or TRBV12-4 and J is TRBJ2-2; 13 bases map to TRBD2. J gave up 8 bases and V 4 bases, and 7 bases lay outside the gene matches. The CDR3 extends over 16 amino acids. The CDR3 region has the DNA TGTGCCAGCAGTTCACTAGCGGGGGGGCCCGTAGGGGAGCTGTTTTTT. Encoded protein: CASSSLAGGPVGELFF.

Ten or more counts support this clonotype. The genes are TRBV12-3 or TRBV12-4 and TRBJ2-3, with 10 positions matching TRBD2. CDR3 size: 14 residues. The J segment lost 2 bases and the V segment lost 5 bases, leaving 1 base of the junction unmatched. The CDR3 region is CASSGTSDTDTQYF. CDR3 in DNA: TGTGCCAGCAGTGGGACTAGCGACACAGATACGCAGTATTTT.

This clonotype was seen only a few times. The V and J genes are TRBV18 and TRBJ1-3; perhaps TRBD1 as D (5 bases). Germline V gene sequence: CDR1 KGHSH, CDR2 LQKENI. This CDR3 contains 14 residues. V was pared by 4 bases and J by 4 bases, with 11 bases between. The CDR3 DNA is TGTGCCAGCTCACGCGACAGCTCCGGAAACACCATATATTTT. Residues: CASSRDSSGNTIYF.

CDR3 region: CATSSPGGVEGYTF. The CDR3 DNA follows: TGTGCCACCAGCAGTCCCGGGGGGGTAGAAGGCTACACCTTC. The chain joins TRBV15 to TRBJ1-2; a possible D gene is TRBD1 (5 bases). This CDR3 is 14 amino acids long. The germline V gene has CDR1 LNHNV and CDR2 YYDKDF (reference sequence). The V and J ends lost 3 bases and 8 bases respectively, with 16 bases between them.

V is TRBV20-1 and J is TRBJ1-1; D is perhaps TRBD1 (5 bases). This CDR3 has 15 residues. Germline loops: CDR1 DFQATT, CDR2 SNEGSKA (reference sequence). Trimming took off 5 bases at V and 0 bases at J, with 16 bases between the two ends. In DNA, the CDR3 is TGCAGTGCTCCCGAGACAGATAACATGAACACTGAAGCTTTCTTT. Residues: CSAPETDNMNTEAFF.

The chain is built from TRBV2 and TRBJ2-3, with D possibly being TRBD2 (6 bases). CDR3 length: 14 amino acids. Germline assignment: CDR1 SNHLY and CDR2 FYNNEI. The V and J ends lost 7 bases and 2 bases respectively, with 13 bases between them. The CDR3 is CASKVGGTTDTQYF. CDR3 DNA: TGTGCCAGCAAGGTGGGAGGAACCACAGATACGCAGTATTTT.

This clonotype was recorded a few times. The chain has TRBV20-1 and TRBJ1-2, with 12 nucleotides matching TRBD1. From germline, CDR1 is DFQATT and CDR2 SNEGSKA (reference sequence). The junction had 10 bases not matched to a gene; V was cut back by 3 bases and J by 5 bases. The CDR3 totals 16 residues. The CDR3 coding sequence is TGCAGTGCTAGGGGGACAGGGGGCAGGATAGGGTATGGCTACACCTTC. Translating it yields CSARGTGGRIGYGYTF.

This clonotype has more than one count but fewer than ten. The chain is built from TRBV29-1 and TRBJ2-4; 7 bases fit TRBD2. The CDR3 runs to 17 residues. The V and J ends lost 4 bases and 0 bases, in that order; junction bases with no gene match: 12. Per the germline V gene, CDR1 is SQVTM and CDR2 is ANQGSEA. The CDR3 DNA follows: TGCAGCGTTGGGGGAGGGACCCCACAGTTAGCCAAAAACATTCAGTACTTC. Its protein product is CSVGGGTPQLAKNIQYF.

Many counts were recorded for this clonotype. The chain is built from TRBV25-1 and TRBJ2-3; D is unclear. In germline, CDR1 is MGHDK, CDR2 SYGVNS. The V and J ends lost 2 bases and 0 bases respectively, with 3 bases between them. This CDR3 contains 13 residues. In nucleotides, the CDR3 is TGTGCCAGCAGTGAAACAAGCACAGATACGCAGTATTTT. Its translation: CASSETSTDTQYF.

The V and J genes are TRBV25-1 and TRBJ2-5; possibly TRBD1 for D (5 bases). Germline lookup yields CDR1 MGHDK and CDR2 SYGVNS. This CDR3 comprises 15 residues. V was shortened by 2 bases and J by 5 bases, with 15 bases between the two germline ends. The CDR3 nucleotides are TGTGCCAGCAGTGAAGGTTTGGGGCCTCAGGAGACCCAGTACTTC. As protein: CASSEGLGPQETQYF.

The chain uses TRBV20-1 and TRBJ2-3; D is uncertain. Germline values: CDR1 DFQATT, CDR2 SNEGSKA (reference sequence). CDR3 length: 15 residues. Trimming stripped 3 bases from V and 6 bases from J, with 19 bases between. The CDR3 nucleotides read TGCAGTGCTAGGAACCCTCGAGTCGGATTGGATACGCAGTATTTT. As protein: CSARNPRVGLDTQYF.

In its sample, this clonotype was seen a few times. The chain combines TRBV27 with TRBJ2-6; D is undetermined. Trimming shortened V by 6 bases and J by 4 bases, and 13 bases separated the two germline ends. The CDR3 consists of 15 residues. Per germline, CDR1 MNHEY and CDR2 SMNVEV (reference sequence). The CDR3 DNA is TGTGCCAGCAGCCGGATGACTTGGGGGGCCAACGTCCTGACTTTC. As protein: CASSRMTWGANVLTF.

V and J are TRBV20-1 and TRBJ2-7; TRBD2 might be the D (7 bases). V lost 4 bases, J lost 5 bases, and 15 bases lay in between. The CDR3 covers 13 residues. Germline values: CDR1 DFQATT, CDR2 SNEGSKA (reference sequence). CDR3 nucleotide sequence: TGCAGTGCTATTAGGGGGGGGCAGGACGAGCAGTACTTC. Encoded protein: CSAIRGGQDEQYF.